This TCR beta chain appears in the sequencing data of a study of blood T cell repertoires in COVID-19. CDR3 length: 12 residues. Germline V gene sequence: CDR1 MNHEY, CDR2 SVGAGI. Trimming pared 4 bases from V and 8 bases from J, leaving 11 bases between. The repertoire was sequenced with immunoSEQ multiplex PCR; TCRdb's copy has only in-frame clones and lacks some. The table shows a few hundred thousand clones, with 75% to 90% occurring only once. The genes are TRBV6-5 and TRBJ1-1, with D maybe TRBD1 (5 bases). The source of this sequence is a man aged 25-45 years who had recovered from COVID-19. The sample was PBMCs or T cells enriched from blood (not recorded which). DNA for the CDR3: TGTGCCAGCAGTTCGCCGCAGGGAGAAGCTTTCTTT. Translation gives CASSSPQGEAFF.